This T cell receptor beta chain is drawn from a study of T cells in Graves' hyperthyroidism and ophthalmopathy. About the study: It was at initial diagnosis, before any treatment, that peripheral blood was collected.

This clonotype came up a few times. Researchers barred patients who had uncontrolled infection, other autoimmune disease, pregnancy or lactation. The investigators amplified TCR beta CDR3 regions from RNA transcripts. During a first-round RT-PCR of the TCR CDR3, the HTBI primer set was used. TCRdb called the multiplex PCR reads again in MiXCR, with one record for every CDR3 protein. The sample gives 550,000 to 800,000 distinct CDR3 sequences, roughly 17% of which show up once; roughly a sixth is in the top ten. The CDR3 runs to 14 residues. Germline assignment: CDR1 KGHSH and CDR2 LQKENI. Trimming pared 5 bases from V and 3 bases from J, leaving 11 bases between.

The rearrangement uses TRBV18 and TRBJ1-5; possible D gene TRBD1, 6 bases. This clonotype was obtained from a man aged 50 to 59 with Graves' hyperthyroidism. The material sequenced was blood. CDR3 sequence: CASSKTGPNQPQHF. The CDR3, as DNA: TGTGCCAGCTCAAAGACAGGCCCCAATCAGCCCCAGCATTTT.